A selection of T cell receptor beta chains follows, all from one sample in a study of monozygotic twins with cystic fibrosis. Sequencing was performed with immunoSEQ multiplex PCR; in TCRdb, only in-frame clones are kept and a portion is missing. This table has around 30,000 clones, nearly 98% appearing once. The sample comprised blood. The receptors were gathered from a girl under 10 years old with cystic fibrosis. Each CDR3 is given with its conserved first and last residue. Each record gives: V gene, D gene, J gene, clone size, CDR3 protein, CDR3 DNA. A D gene is named only where the DNA matches it firmly. Clone size is given for some rows only: seen once, a few or many times, or a class if the clone is expanded.

TRBV29-1	NA	TRBJ2-3	NA	CSVDGAYRGIYTDTQYF	TGCAGCGTTGATGGGGCCTATCGGGGAATCTACACAGATACGCAGTATTTT
TRBV27	NA	TRBJ2-7	NA	CASSQTAATYEQYF	TGTGCCAGCAGCCAAACCGCAGCGACCTACGAGCAGTACTTC
TRBV28	TRBD1	TRBJ1-4	NA	CASSLGQATNEKLFF	TGTGCCAGCAGTTTAGGACAGGCTACTAATGAAAAACTGTTTTTT
TRBV15	NA	TRBJ2-2	NA	CATSRDVGGTGELFF	TGTGCCACCAGCAGAGATGTTGGGGGGACCGGGGAGCTGTTTTTT
TRBV28	NA	TRBJ2-7	NA	CASSPYVGPYEQYF	TGTGCCAGCAGTCCTTACGTGGGACCCTACGAGCAGTACTTC
TRBV15	NA	TRBJ2-1	NA	CATSRERASYNEQFF	TGTGCCACCAGCAGAGAGCGGGCCTCCTACAATGAGCAGTTCTTC
TRBV30	NA	TRBJ2-7	NA	CAWIARYSYEQYF	TGTGCCTGGATAGCGCGCTACTCCTACGAGCAGTACTTC
TRBV7-3	TRBD1	TRBJ2-2	few	CASSSAGGTGELFF	TGTGCCAGCAGCTCAGCAGGGGGTACCGGGGAGCTGTTTTTT
TRBV19	NA	TRBJ1-1	NA	CASSPFSEGNTEAFF	TGTGCCAGTAGTCCATTCAGTGAGGGGAACACTGAAGCTTTCTTT
TRBV5-4	NA	TRBJ2-7	NA	CASSLAPAYEQYF	TGTGCCAGCAGCTTGGCGCCAGCCTACGAGCAGTACTTC
TRBV6-5	TRBD1	TRBJ1-3	NA	CASSRTGEAGNTIYF	TGTGCCAGCAGCAGGACAGGGGAGGCTGGAAACACCATATATTTT
TRBV27	NA	TRBJ1-5	NA	CASASDRNSNQPQHF	TGTGCCAGCGCCAGCGACAGGAATAGCAATCAGCCCCAGCATTTT
TRBV18	TRBD1	TRBJ2-7	NA	CASSPGTATSYEQYF	TGTGCCAGCTCACCAGGGACAGCTACTTCCTACGAGCAGTACTTC
TRBV5-1	TRBD1	TRBJ2-1	NA	CASSLSDRAHNEQFF	TGCGCCAGCAGCTTGTCGGACAGGGCTCACAATGAGCAGTTCTTC
TRBV7-9	TRBD1	TRBJ2-3	NA	CASSFHGQGVTDTQYF	TGTGCCAGCAGCTTCCATGGGCAGGGGGTGACAGATACGCAGTATTTT
TRBV11-2	TRBD1	TRBJ1-2	NA	CASSPKPGQGYGYTF	TGTGCCAGCAGCCCGAAGCCGGGACAGGGTTACGGCTACACCTTC
TRBV5-4	TRBD2	TRBJ2-7	NA	CASSLKTSGTPEQYF	TGTGCCAGCAGCTTGAAAACTAGCGGGACCCCCGAGCAGTACTTC
TRBV6-6	NA	TRBJ1-4	NA	CASSYSMGVENEKLFF	TGTGCCAGCAGTTACTCGATGGGGGTGGAGAACGAAAAACTGTTTTTT
TRBV7-9	NA	TRBJ1-2	NA	CASSSSAENYGYTF	TGTGCCAGCAGCTCCTCAGCGGAGAACTATGGCTACACCTTC
TRBV18	NA	TRBJ1-2	NA	CASSQGLDGYTF	TGTGCCAGCTCACAGGGCTTAGATGGCTACACCTTC
TRBV19	TRBD1	TRBJ1-1	once	CASSIFDRVNTEAFF	TGTGCCAGTAGTATATTCGACAGGGTAAACACTGAAGCTTTCTTT
TRBV27	NA	TRBJ1-1	NA	CASRSIGPEAFF	TGTGCCAGCAGATCGATTGGCCCTGAAGCTTTCTTT
TRBV15	TRBD1	TRBJ1-4	NA	CATSSAGGVEKLFF	TGTGCCACCAGCAGTGCAGGGGGCGTTGAAAAACTGTTTTTT
TRBV30	NA	TRBJ2-2	NA	CAWSLGSGELFF	TGTGCCTGGAGTCTGGGGTCCGGGGAGCTGTTTTTT
TRBV30	NA	TRBJ2-7	once	CAWSITGTAFSHEQYF	TGTGCCTGGAGCATTACCGGGACCGCCTTTTCCCACGAGCAGTACTTC
TRBV4-2	NA	TRBJ1-4	NA	CASTPDRRKLFF	TGTGCCAGCACCCCTGACAGGCGTAAACTGTTTTTT
TRBV5-1	TRBD1	TRBJ1-1	once	CASSYRGLGTEAFF	TGCGCCAGCAGTTACAGGGGGCTCGGCACTGAAGCTTTCTTT
TRBV5-1	NA	TRBJ1-3	NA	CASSPRPRPDSGNTIYF	TGCGCCAGCAGCCCGAGACCCAGACCGGACTCTGGAAACACCATATATTTT
TRBV19	NA	TRBJ1-4	NA	CASSKIGTSSNEKLFF	TGTGCCAGTAGTAAAATCGGCACGTCGTCTAATGAAAAACTGTTTTTT
TRBV5-4	NA	TRBJ2-5	NA	CASSLKGETQYF	TGTGCCAGCAGCTTGAAGGGGGAGACCCAGTACTTC
TRBV29-1	TRBD1	TRBJ1-4	NA	CPTGQAPGATNEKLFF	TGCCCAACGGGACAGGCGCCTGGTGCAACTAATGAAAAACTGTTTTTT
TRBV5-6	NA	TRBJ2-5	NA	CASSRGGRTAGLETQYF	TGTGCCAGCAGCCGTGGAGGCAGGACAGCGGGATTAGAGACCCAGTACTTC
TRBV5-5	NA	TRBJ1-4	NA	CASSLAGGEKLFF	TGTGCCAGCAGCTTGGCGGGGGGAGAAAAACTGTTTTTT
TRBV6-1	NA	TRBJ1-5	NA	CASSQLTSQHF	TGTGCCAGCAGTCAGCTCACGTCTCAGCATTTT
TRBV4-1	TRBD1	TRBJ1-2	NA	CASSPDRGRFYGYTF	TGCGCCAGCAGCCCAGACAGGGGCCGTTTCTATGGCTACACCTTC
TRBV5-1	TRBD1	TRBJ2-3	NA	CASSPTGTGPSDTQYF	TGCGCCAGCAGCCCTACCGGGACAGGGCCGTCAGATACGCAGTATTTT
TRBV5-4	NA	TRBJ2-7	NA	CANSFHPSYEQYF	TGTGCCAACTCCTTTCACCCCTCTTACGAGCAGTACTTC
TRBV5-1	TRBD1	TRBJ2-3	NA	CASSVPDRGSTDTQYF	TGCGCCAGCAGCGTTCCCGACAGGGGCAGCACAGATACGCAGTATTTT
TRBV30	NA	TRBJ1-4	once	CAWSSTNEKLFF	TGTGCCTGGTCCTCAACTAATGAAAAACTGTTTTTT
TRBV28	NA	TRBJ2-7	NA	CASSPGHQSSYEQYF	TGTGCCAGCAGCCCTGGACACCAGAGCTCCTACGAGCAGTACTTC
TRBV19	NA	TRBJ1-2	NA	CASSIEDGNYGYTF	TGTGCCAGTAGTATAGAGGACGGGAACTATGGCTACACCTTC
TRBV19	TRBD2	TRBJ2-2	NA	CASSHGGTNTGELFF	TGTGCCAGTAGTCACGGGGGGACGAACACCGGGGAGCTGTTTTTT
TRBV7-3	NA	TRBJ2-7	NA	CASSLTSSYEQYF	TGTGCCAGCAGCTTAACGTCCTCCTACGAGCAGTACTTC
TRBV6-7	NA	TRBJ1-2	NA	CASSKTASVYGYTF	TGTGCCAGCAGTAAGACAGCTTCAGTCTATGGCTACACCTTC
TRBV5-1	TRBD1	TRBJ1-3	NA	CASSEGQLTGNTIYF	TGCGCCAGCAGCGAGGGACAGCTCACTGGAAACACCATATATTTT
TRBV2	TRBD2	TRBJ2-5	NA	CASRSRESGETQYF	TGTGCCAGCAGATCGCGGGAGTCCGGAGAGACCCAGTACTTC
TRBV6-1	NA	TRBJ2-5	NA	CASRGTAKETQYF	TGTGCCAGCAGAGGTACAGCGAAAGAGACCCAGTACTTC
TRBV5-6	NA	TRBJ1-6	NA	CASSLQNSPLHF	TGTGCCAGCAGCTTGCAAAATTCACCCCTCCACTTT
TRBV28	NA	TRBJ2-7	NA	CASSLGSREQYF	TGTGCCAGCAGTTTGGGATCCCGCGAGCAGTACTTC
TRBV29-1	NA	TRBJ2-7	NA	CSVGGRDSGEQYF	TGCAGCGTTGGAGGCAGGGATTCGGGAGAGCAGTACTTC